This paragraph covers one T cell receptor (beta chain) sequence. Its antigen is currently unknown. This entry belongs to a study of OX40 agonist ivuxolimab in advanced cancers. Study information: Patients' therapy was ivuxolimab, an antibody that acts as an agonist of OX40 (CD134). The study's findings and limits: There were, on average, more expanded clones in CD8+ T cells than in CD4+. Those patients achieving a partial response at 0.1-3.0 mg/kg showed among the lowest clonal expansion.

Germline CDR1 ENHRY, CDR2 SYGVKD. This CDR3 is built from 18 residues. The trim removed 2 bases at V and 4 bases at J, leaving 11 bases unmatched. The protocol was immunoSEQ multiplex PCR, while the TCRdb copy is restricted to in-frame clones and leaves out a portion. The sample holds about 64,000 clones, around 90% seen once. The chain joins TRBV10-3 to TRBJ2-2, with 9 positions matching TRBD2. This TCR derives from an adult with an advanced solid tumor such as melanoma, head and neck, liver or kidney cancer. Sequencing was performed on CD4+ or CD8+ T cells sorted from blood, taken in a trial of the OX40 agonist ivuxolimab. The CDR3 loop is CAISEKWAGGPTTGELFF. The CDR3 nucleotides are TGTGCCATCAGTGAGAAGTGGGCGGGAGGGCCAACCACCGGGGAGCTGTTTTTT.